Below are 16 T cell receptor beta chains sequenced from a single sample in a study of shared clonotypes between healthy human individuals. Using immunoSEQ multiplex PCR, the repertoire was profiled, and TCRdb retains in-frame clones only, with some absent. Of a few hundred thousand clones in the sample, around 70% were seen once. The sample was memory CD4+ T cells sorted from blood. This sample's subset: CD45RA-negative fraction. The receptors stem from a man aged 30-40 years in good health.

The chain recombines TRBV4-3 with TRBJ2-1; 11 nucleotides match TRBD2. This CDR3 contains 17 residues. J lost 4 bases, V lost 1 base, and 6 bases had no gene match. In germline, CDR1 is LGHNA, CDR2 YSLEER. CDR3 nucleotides: TGCGCCAGCAGCCAAGGAACTAGCGGGAGCTTTTACAATGAGCAGTTCTTC. Translation: CASSQGTSGSFYNEQFF.

The chain has TRBV11-2 and TRBJ2-7; 10 bases are a match to TRBD1. Germline-derived CDR1 and CDR2 are SGHAT and FQNNGV. The junction had 4 bases not matched to a gene; V was cut back by 5 bases and J by 0 bases. This CDR3 contains 15 residues. In DNA form, the CDR3 reads TGTGCCAGCAGCACGGGACAGGGGAACTCCTACGAGCAGTACTTC. Translated: CASSTGQGNSYEQYF.

The chain links TRBV2 to TRBJ2-7; 9 positions agree with TRBD1. The CDR3 has 14 residues. V gave up 7 bases and J gave up 0 bases; unmatched junction bases: 4. CDR1 is SNHLY, CDR2 FYNNEI, per germline. CDR3: CASKGTGSSYEQYF. CDR3 sequence (DNA): TGTGCCAGCAAAGGGACAGGGAGCTCCTACGAGCAGTACTTC.

The rearrangement uses TRBV11-3 and TRBJ2-2; TRBD2 might be the D (6 bases). V lost 1 base to trimming and J lost 8 bases, with 20 bases between them. Germline V lookup: CDR1 SGHNT, CDR2 YENEEA. CDR3 size: 17 residues. Here the CDR3 reads CASSLVGTLNVPGELFF. CDR3 sequence (DNA): TGTGCCAGCAGCTTAGTCGGGACTCTCAACGTTCCGGGGGAGCTGTTTTTT. Full variable domain (missing parts from reference TRBV11-3 and TRBJ2-2): EAGVVQSPRYKIIEKKQPVAFWCNPISGHNTLYWYLQNLGQGPELLIRYENEEAVDDSQLPKDRFSAERLKGVDSTLKIQPAELGDSAVYLCASSLVGTLNVPGELFFGEGSRLTVL.

This chain joins TRBV4-3 and TRBJ2-3, with D perhaps TRBD2 (6 bases). The V and J ends lost 0 bases and 10 bases respectively, with 8 bases between them. The CDR3 extends over 12 amino acids. Germline V gene lookup returns CDR1 LGHNA and CDR2 YSLEER. The DNA for the CDR3 is TGCGCCAGCAGCCAAGATTGGGAGGCGCAGTATTTT. Its translation: CASSQDWEAQYF.

This clone was found once. V gene TRBV30 combines with J gene TRBJ2-1, with 8 bases lining up with TRBD2. After removal of 6 bases from V and 4 bases from J, the junction contained 11 bases not matched to a gene. The germline V gene encodes CDR1 GTSNPN and CDR2 SVGIG (reference sequence). The CDR3 contains 15 residues. DNA for the CDR3: TGTGCCTGTTTAGATTGGGGCGGGGGGTACAATGAGCAGTTCTTC. Translation: CACLDWGGGYNEQFF.

Details on this clone: Distinct nucleotide sequences in the sample also encode this CDR3. The chain employs TRBV10-3 and TRBJ1-2; D not certain. Looked up from germline, CDR1 is ENHRY and CDR2 is SYGVKD. CDR3 length: 14 residues. V lost 7 bases and J 4 bases, leaving 16 bases between the germline ends. The CDR3 nucleotides read TGTGCCATCACGATTCCCGGAACGACCTATGGCTACACCTTC. Translated, it gives CAITIPGTTYGYTF.

V usage is TRBV5-8 and J usage is TRBJ2-7; D possibly corresponds to TRBD2 (6 bases). Germline V gene lookup returns CDR1 SGHTS and CDR2 YDEGEE. Trimming stripped 2 bases from V and 1 base from J, with 7 bases between. The CDR3 is 13 residues long. The CDR3 nucleotides are TGTGCCAGCAGCTTCGGGAGATCCTACGAGCAGTACTTC. Translation gives CASSFGRSYEQYF.

The rearrangement uses TRBV9 and TRBJ2-1; D not resolved. Looked up from germline, CDR1 is SGDLS and CDR2 is YYNGEE. CDR3 length equals 15 residues. The V end lost 0 bases, the J end lost 2 bases, and 9 bases lay between the germline ends. The CDR3 protein is CASSVGELPYNEQFF. CDR3 nucleotides: TGTGCCAGCAGCGTAGGAGAGCTCCCCTACAATGAGCAGTTCTTC.

This clone has a single count. The V gene is TRBV7-8, the J gene TRBJ2-3; 14 bases map to TRBD2. Germline CDR1 SGHVS, CDR2 FQNEAQ. The trim removed 4 bases at V and 8 bases at J, leaving 20 bases unmatched. CDR3 length: 20 residues. The CDR3 is CASSSGQPSGTSGSMGTQYF. In DNA, the CDR3 is TGTGCCAGCAGCTCGGGACAGCCATCCGGGACTAGCGGGAGTATGGGTACGCAGTATTTT.

CDR3 protein: CASSSGLVEKLFF. CDR3 DNA sequence: TGTGCCAGCTCCTCAGGGTTGGTTGAAAAACTGTTTTTT. The genes are TRBV6-5 and TRBJ1-4, with D perhaps matching TRBD1 (5 bases). The germline gives CDR1 MNHEY, CDR2 SVGAGI. This CDR3 comprises 13 residues. The ends were cut back, 8 bases at V and 7 bases at J, with 14 bases in the middle.

This sequence joins TRBV10-3 and TRBJ2-1; no clear D. Between the trimmed V and J ends, which lost 7 bases and 5 bases, there was a span of 15 bases. From germline, CDR1 is ENHRY and CDR2 SYGVKD. The CDR3 sequence is 14 residues long. CDR3 loop: CAINDPRGNNEQFF. The DNA for the CDR3 is TGTGCCATCAACGACCCGCGAGGAAACAATGAGCAGTTCTTC.

The chain is built from TRBV6-5 and TRBJ1-5; D possibly corresponds to TRBD1 (5 bases). CDR1 and CDR2 from the germline V gene are MNHEY and SVGAGI. This CDR3 comprises 14 residues. The V and J ends lost 2 bases and 1 base respectively, with 6 bases between them. The CDR3 spells CASSYRDSNQPQHF. The CDR3 DNA is TGTGCCAGCAGTTACCGGGACAGCAATCAGCCCCAGCATTTT.

This clone was counted a single time. The genes are TRBV15 and TRBJ2-3; 7 bases fit TRBD1. The CDR3 totals 17 residues. In germline, CDR1 is LNHNV, CDR2 YYDKDF (reference sequence). J lost 3 bases, V lost 1 base, and 10 bases had no gene match. CDR3 nucleotides: TGTGCCACCAGCAGAGCACTAACCGGGACAGTTACAGATACGCAGTATTTT. Encoded protein: CATSRALTGTVTDTQYF.

The chain has TRBV30 and TRBJ2-5; D may be TRBD2 (5 bases). The ends were cut back, 4 bases at V and 9 bases at J, with 12 bases in the middle. Germline values: CDR1 GTSNPN, CDR2 SVGIG (reference sequence). The CDR3 has 11 amino acids. CDR3 in DNA: TGTGCCTGGATTTTGGGAGCGGCCCAGTACTTC. Protein product: CAWILGAAQYF.

This rearrangement joins TRBV6-5 to TRBJ2-7; D is possibly TRBD2 (6 bases). This CDR3 contains 15 residues. The V and J ends lost 6 bases and 2 bases respectively, with 17 bases between them. Germline CDR1 is MNHEY and CDR2 is SVGAGI. The CDR3 sequence is CASSPAGTGAYEQYF. Here the CDR3 DNA reads TGTGCCAGCAGCCCTGCCGGGACTGGGGCCTACGAGCAGTACTTC.